Shown below are 27 T cell receptor beta chains from a single sample sequenced in a study of blood T cells in healthy people across ages. Together with a sample-barcoded 5' primer, a J-beta primer mix was included in a second PCR lasting roughly 6 to 12 cycles. TCRdb re-called the 5' RACE reads through MiXCR, storing one row per CDR3 protein. Found here are 800,000 to 950,000 distinct CDR3 sequences, almost 30% of them singletons; the top ten hold roughly 10%. These data were also filed under a second study, of T cells of mothers and their children.

Sample: blood. The origin of the receptors is a woman aged 40-49 years in good health.

J is TRBJ2-3 and V is TRBV28, with D perhaps matching TRBD2 (5 bases). Germline loops: CDR1 MDHEN, CDR2 SYDVKM. This CDR3 spans 15 amino acids. The V and J ends lost 2 bases and 4 bases respectively, with 13 bases between them. Here the CDR3 reads CASSLQWERSDTQYF. In DNA, the CDR3 is TGTGCCAGCAGTTTACAGTGGGAGCGTTCAGATACGCAGTATTTT. Drawing the rest from reference TRBV28 and TRBJ2-3, the complete variable domain is DVKVTQSSRYLVKRTGEKVFLECVQDMDHENMFWYRQDPGLGLRLIYFSYDVKMKEKGDIPEGYSVSREKKERFSLILESASTNQTSMYLCASSLQWERSDTQYFGPGTRLTVL.

The chain employs TRBV12-3 or TRBV12-4 and TRBJ1-3; unclear D gene. CDR3 length equals 15 residues. The ends were cut back, 3 bases at V and 0 bases at J, with 9 bases in the middle. CDR3 residues: CASSFAQTSGNTIYF. The CDR3 region has the DNA TGTGCCAGCAGTTTTGCACAGACCTCTGGAAACACCATATATTTT.

As to this clonotype: One end of the junction is discordant with germline, which a read error may explain. The rearrangement links TRBV14 to TRBJ2-1; the match to TRBD2 covers 10 bases. The germline V gene encodes CDR1 SGHDN and CDR2 FVKESK. CDR3 size: 15 residues. In DNA, the CDR3 is TGTGCCGGCAGCCAGCGGGGGGGCTCCTACAATGAGCAGTTCTTC. It codes for CAGSQRGGSYNEQFF.

This clonotype appeared a few times. This chain connects TRBV19 to TRBJ1-1; no firm D call. The CDR3 covers 13 residues. The germline CDR1 and CDR2 sequences are LNHDA and SQIVND (reference sequence). V was pared by 5 bases and J by 3 bases, with 10 bases between. The CDR3 coding sequence is TGTGCCAGTAGTTTATCCCCGTACACTGAAGCTTTCTTT. Translating gives CASSLSPYTEAFF.

This clonotype was observed at least ten times. The gene calls are TRBV18 and TRBJ2-7; the D is unclear. CDR3 length: 14 amino acids. V was cut by 0 bases and J by 2 bases, with 8 bases left in between. Germline V CDR1 and CDR2: KGHSH, LQKENI. CDR3 sequence reads: CASSPPSGTYEQYF. The DNA for the CDR3 is TGTGCCAGCTCACCACCTTCCGGAACCTACGAGCAGTACTTC.

This clonotype turned up a few times. The rearrangement links TRBV7-2 to TRBJ1-4; D is possibly TRBD1 (6 bases). Between the trimmed V and J ends, which lost 5 bases and 7 bases, there was a span of 14 bases. Germline V CDR1 and CDR2: SGHTA, FQGNSA. The CDR3 runs to 14 residues. For the CDR3, the DNA is TGTGCCAGCAGCCAACAGGGTCGGGGTGAAAAACTGTTTTTT. It encodes CASSQQGRGEKLFF.

This clonotype appeared many times. The chain uses TRBV5-1 and TRBJ1-6, with a weak D call TRBD1 (5 bases). The CDR3 has 16 amino acids. Per germline, CDR1 SGHRS and CDR2 YFSETQ. The V end lost 0 bases, the J end lost 7 bases, and 14 bases lay between the germline ends. The CDR3 coding sequence is TGCGCCAGCAGCTTGGGGGGCACACCAGGAAATTCACCCCTCCACTTT. Protein product: CASSLGGTPGNSPLHF.

The chain combines TRBV10-3 with TRBJ2-5, with D hard to call. Matching the DNA end better, TRBJ2-7 makes the J call doubtful. From germline, CDR1 is ENHRY and CDR2 SYGVKD. CDR3 length: 12 residues. The CDR3 DNA reads as TGTGCCATCGGGTCTAATTCTTACGAGCAGTACTTC. This sequence encodes CAIGSNSYEQYF.

There are a few counts of this clonotype. This rearrangement joins TRBV7-2 to TRBJ2-1; D is perhaps TRBD1 (5 bases). This CDR3 has 14 amino acids. Trimming removed 2 bases from V and 7 bases from J, with 12 bases in between. Germline-derived CDR1 and CDR2 are SGHTA and FQGNSA. The DNA for the CDR3 is TGTGCCAGCAGCTTAAGGGGTGGTCAGAATGAGCAGTTCTTC. The encoded protein is CASSLRGGQNEQFF. The whole variable domain, filled in from reference TRBV7-2 and TRBJ2-1, reads GAGVSQSPSNKVTEKGKDVELRCDPISGHTALYWYRQSLGQGLEFLIYFQGNSAPDKSGLPSDRFSAERTGGSVSTLTIQRTQQEDSAVYLCASSLRGGQNEQFFGPGTRLTVL.

The CDR3 DNA is TGTGCCAGCAGTTTCGGCGGGGGCGGGAGTCAGCCCCAGCATTTT. Translation gives CASSFGGGGSQPQHF. J is TRBJ1-5 and V is TRBV27, with a possible D match to TRBD1 (6 bases). This CDR3 spans 15 amino acids. Germline values: CDR1 MNHEY, CDR2 SMNVEV (reference sequence). V was shortened by 3 bases and J by 6 bases, with 15 bases between the two germline ends.

Ten or more counts support this clonotype. The chain couples TRBV29-1 to TRBJ2-7, with 7 bases matching TRBD1. Germline assignment: CDR1 SQVTM and CDR2 ANQGSEA. Germline trimming cut 1 base from V and 3 bases from J; bases unmatched to any gene: 3. The CDR3 has 13 residues. The CDR3 region has the DNA TGCAGCGTTGAAGGGAGACAGGGCTACGAGCAGTACTTC. Amino acids: CSVEGRQGYEQYF.

The chain joins TRBV10-3 to TRBJ1-5, with D tentatively TRBD1 (6 bases). CDR1 is ENHRY and CDR2 is SYGVKD in the germline V gene. The CDR3 is 16 residues long. Between the trimmed V and J ends, which lost 0 bases and 4 bases, there was a span of 13 bases. CDR3 sequence (DNA): TGTGCCATCAGTGAGTCAGCCGGGACAATAAATCAGCCCCAGCATTTT. Protein product: CAISESAGTINQPQHF.

The chain carries TRBV12-5 and TRBJ1-2; 9 nucleotides match TRBD1. V dropped 0 bases and J dropped 4; count of bases not matched to a gene: 6. CDR3 length: 16 amino acids. The germline gives CDR1 LGHNT, CDR2 FRNRAP. For the CDR3, the DNA is TGTGCTAGTGGTTTGGTACTCAACAGGGGGCTCTATGGCTACACCTTC. This translates into CASGLVLNRGLYGYTF.

This clonotype showed up many times. The chain is built from TRBV20-1 and TRBJ2-1; 9 bases line up with TRBD2. Germline loops: CDR1 DFQATT, CDR2 SNEGSKA (reference sequence). Unmatched junction bases numbered 3, after V lost 1 base and J lost 5 bases. CDR3 length: 14 residues. This chain's CDR3 is CSARGGGGHNEQFF. The CDR3 bases are TGCAGTGCTAGAGGCGGGGGGGGCCACAATGAGCAGTTCTTC.

This clonotype showed up just a few times. The chain combines TRBV5-6 with TRBJ1-5; a possible D gene is TRBD1 (5 bases). CDR3 length equals 16 residues. Germline V gene lookup returns CDR1 SGHDT and CDR2 YYEEEE. V was trimmed by 4 bases and J by 3 bases, leaving 17 bases between them. CDR3: CASSRGPAAPNQPQHF. For the CDR3, the DNA is TGTGCCAGCAGCCGGGGACCGGCGGCCCCCAATCAGCCCCAGCATTTT.

This clonotype was picked up many times. V gene TRBV28 combines with J gene TRBJ2-7, with D perhaps TRBD2 (5 bases). From germline, CDR1 is MDHEN and CDR2 SYDVKM. Trimming pared 5 bases from V and 2 bases from J, leaving 13 bases between. The CDR3 has 14 residues. The CDR3 loop reads CASSPQRDPYEQYF. DNA for the CDR3: TGTGCCAGCAGTCCCCAGAGGGATCCCTACGAGCAGTACTTC.

This clonotype was seen many times. The chain links TRBV6-5 to TRBJ2-7; D ambiguous. Germline V gene lookup returns CDR1 MNHEY and CDR2 SVGAGI. This CDR3 region has 14 residues. V was cut by 5 bases and J by 0 bases, with 11 bases left in between. This CDR3 reads CASSRGPHSYEQYF. CDR3 DNA: TGTGCCAGCAGTCGAGGACCACACTCCTACGAGCAGTACTTC.

This clonotype was observed many times. The chain has TRBV6-5 and TRBJ1-2, with D perhaps matching TRBD1 (5 bases). V lost 0 bases and J lost 4, with 15 bases in between. Germline CDR1 and CDR2: MNHEY and SVGAGI. This CDR3 contains 16 residues. This CDR3 reads CASSYSWAGEGYGYTF. The CDR3 DNA follows: TGTGCCAGCAGTTACTCGTGGGCGGGGGAAGGCTATGGCTACACCTTC.

This clonotype was counted only a few times. J is TRBJ2-3 and V is TRBV6-2 or TRBV6-3; no clear D gene. The length of the CDR3 is 13 residues. Looked up from germline, CDR1 is MNHEY and CDR2 is SVGEGT. Between the trimmed V and J ends, which lost 1 base and 4 bases, there was a span of 6 bases. The CDR3 is CASSYYAADTQYF. DNA of the CDR3: TGTGCCAGCAGTTACTACGCGGCAGATACGCAGTATTTT.

J is TRBJ1-5 and V is TRBV24-1; 12 bases match TRBD1. CDR1 and CDR2 (germline): KGHDR, SFDVKD. The CDR3 extends over 18 amino acids. V was clipped by 5 bases and J by 2 bases; unmatched bases: 9. Here the CDR3 DNA reads TGTGCCACCAGTGTCGCCGGGACAGGGGGCGAGGGCAATCAGCCCCAGCATTTT. Protein product: CATSVAGTGGEGNQPQHF.

A few counts support this clonotype. The chain combines TRBV4-1 with TRBJ1-1, with D possibly being TRBD1 (5 bases). The CDR3 length is 17 residues. With 1 base removed from V and 1 base from J, the gap between germline ends came to 16 bases. Germline V CDR1 and CDR2: MGHRA, YSYEKL. The CDR3 region has the DNA TGCGCCAGCAGCCAAGGGGGGGACTTCAGAGGGAACACTGAAGCTTTCTTT. Amino acids: CASSQGGDFRGNTEAFF.

Worth noting for this clonotype: One end of the junction is discordant with germline, which a read error may explain. V gene TRBV28 combines with J gene TRBJ1-4; D is perhaps TRBD1 (5 bases). Germline V lookup: CDR1 MDHEN, CDR2 SYDVKM. There are 17 residues in the CDR3. Here the CDR3 reads CANSSPGGFEANEKLFF. Written as DNA, the CDR3 is TGTGCCAACAGTTCCCCCGGGGGGTTTGAGGCTAATGAAAAACTGTTTTTT.

The chain carries TRBV12-5 and TRBJ2-2; 7 bases fit TRBD2. The V gene end was trimmed by 6 bases and the J gene end by 5 bases; junction bases not matched to a gene: 3. The CDR3 length is 13 residues. From germline, CDR1 is LGHNT and CDR2 FRNRAP. CDR3 in DNA: TGTGCTAGTGGAGAACTAGCGACCGGGGAGCTGTTTTTT. Residues: CASGELATGELFF.

As for this clonotype: One base away lies a much larger clone, so this may be a sequencing read error. This chain connects TRBV18 to TRBJ1-4; D not resolved. CDR1 and CDR2 from the germline V gene are KGHSH and LQKENI. Trimming removed 3 bases from V and 0 bases from J, with 5 bases in between. The CDR3 is made up of 14 amino acids. Here the CDR3 reads CASSPQTTNEKLFF. The CDR3 region has the DNA TGTGCCAGCTCACCCCAGACAACTAATGAAAAACTGTTTTTT.

There are many counts of this clonotype. The genes are TRBV13 and TRBJ2-7; TRBD1 agrees at 9 bases. Per germline, CDR1 PRHDT and CDR2 FYEKMQ (reference sequence). Trimming at V came to 2 bases and at J to 6 bases, leaving 8 bases not matched to a gene. The CDR3 has 15 residues. CDR3 region: CASSLQGTGSSEQYF. The CDR3 region has the DNA TGTGCCAGCAGCTTACAGGGGACAGGGTCTAGCGAGCAGTACTTC.

This clonotype was seen repeatedly, ten times or more. This chain joins TRBV12-3 or TRBV12-4 and TRBJ1-2; the D is unclear. Trimming stripped 5 bases from V and 7 bases from J, with 20 bases between. The CDR3 is 15 residues long. CDR3 bases: TGTGCCAGCAGTCTAGGAGGCAGCGTCCTAATTGGCTACACCTTC. Protein sequence: CASSLGGSVLIGYTF.

This clonotype showed up many times. The chain links TRBV6-6 to TRBJ2-7, with D hard to call. The CDR3 totals 13 residues. Trimming shortened V by 4 bases and J by 0 bases, and 7 bases separated the two germline ends. Germline loops: CDR1 MNHNY, CDR2 SVGAGI (reference sequence). The CDR3 nucleotides read TGTGCCAGCAGTTCCAAGGGCTCCTACGAGCAGTACTTC. Amino acid sequence: CASSSKGSYEQYF.